The 8 T cell receptor beta chains reported below all come from one sample, sequenced in a study of shared clonotypes between healthy human individuals. Clones were read by immunoSEQ multiplex PCR, and TCRdb kept only the in-frame ones, dropping some. The sample has some 2,400,000 clones; approximately 94% are singletons. The specimen was naive CD4+ T cells sorted from blood. Stated subset: CD45RA+ positively selected. The receptor set was obtained from a man between 18 and 29 years old in good health.

The V gene is TRBV2, the J gene TRBJ2-2; 7 positions match TRBD2. V shed 8 bases, J shed 1 base, and the junction held 7 bases outside the gene matches. CDR1 is SNHLY, CDR2 FYNNEI, per germline. The CDR3 contains 15 residues. The CDR3 DNA follows: TGTGCCAGCCGGTGGACTAGGGAGAACACCGGGGAGCTGTTTTTT. Translating it yields CASRWTRENTGELFF.

V usage is TRBV7-2 and J usage is TRBJ2-7; 8 bases map to TRBD2. Germline values: CDR1 SGHTA, CDR2 FQGNSA. Trimming took 5 bases from V and 3 from J; bases not matched to a gene: 9. The CDR3 consists of 15 residues. CDR3 sequence reads: CASSPQFTSGYEQYF. The CDR3 nucleotides are TGTGCCAGCAGCCCCCAGTTTACTAGCGGCTACGAGCAGTACTTC.

CDR3 amino acids: CASSSPAENTEAFF. Here the CDR3 DNA reads TGTGCCAGCAGTTCCCCGGCTGAGAACACTGAAGCTTTCTTT. This chain links TRBV28 with TRBJ1-1; D is ambiguous. Germline lookup yields CDR1 MDHEN and CDR2 SYDVKM. V was pared by 4 bases and J by 1 base, with 10 bases between. The CDR3 loop spans 14 amino acids.

The chain has TRBV4-1 and TRBJ2-3, with no clear D. Per germline, CDR1 MGHRA and CDR2 YSYEKL. V gave up 6 bases and J gave up 6 bases, with 22 bases separating them. The CDR3 is 16 amino acids. Here the CDR3 reads CASSRYWPPLGDTQYF. For the CDR3, the DNA is TGCGCCAGCAGTCGTTACTGGCCCCCTCTCGGGGATACGCAGTATTTT.

CDR3 protein: CASDPGTANIQYF. The CDR3 DNA reads as TGTGCCAGCGATCCCGGGACAGCAAACATTCAGTACTTC. V and J are TRBV2 and TRBJ2-4, with 7 bases that match TRBD1. Germline V gives CDR1 SNHLY, CDR2 FYNNEI. The CDR3 extends over 13 amino acids. The ends lost 8 bases at V and 6 bases at J; junction bases unmatched: 7.

J is TRBJ2-7 and V is TRBV2; D perhaps matches TRBD2 (5 bases). The germline gives CDR1 SNHLY, CDR2 FYNNEI. Deletions cut 5 bases from V and 3 bases from J, with 14 bases between. The length of the CDR3 is 14 residues. This CDR3 is CASSPRTLVYEQYF. The DNA of the CDR3 is TGTGCCAGCAGTCCCCGGACTCTGGTCTACGAGCAGTACTTC.

The chain joins TRBV7-6 to TRBJ2-3, with a possible D match to TRBD2 (7 bases). Germline CDR1 reads SGHVS; CDR2 reads FNYEAQ. Trimming shortened V by 5 bases and J by 8 bases, and 23 bases separated the two germline ends. This CDR3 is built from 16 residues. Here the CDR3 DNA reads TGTGCCAGCAGCCGCCCTATGGGGGGGGCTGAGGCTACGCAGTATTTT. The encoded protein is CASSRPMGGAEATQYF.

This chain links TRBV6-1 with TRBJ1-5, with D unresolved. The length of the CDR3 is 14 residues. Germline loops: CDR1 MNHNS, CDR2 SASEGT. Trimming took off 2 bases at V and 1 base at J, with 6 bases between the two ends. Written as DNA, the CDR3 is TGTGCCAGCAGTGAAAATGGGAGCAATCAGCCCCAGCATTTT. It encodes CASSENGSNQPQHF.